One sample yielded the 27 T cell receptor beta chains listed below, sequenced in a study of blood T cell repertoires in COVID-19. This table comes from immunoSEQ multiplex PCR, and its TCRdb copy is limited to in-frame clones, with some not included. The sample consists of about 160,000 clones, around 84% of them appearing once. Sample: peripheral blood. Source of these receptors: a human donor with acute or convalescent COVID-19. The donor label of this sample is uncertain.

This sequence joins TRBV9 and TRBJ1-2, with D maybe TRBD1 (5 bases). Trimming took 3 bases from V and 5 from J, leaving 17 bases between them. The CDR3 totals 15 residues. Per the germline V gene, CDR1 is SGDLS and CDR2 is YYNGEE. CDR3 coding DNA: TGTGCCAGCAGCGCTCCCACTGGGACTGGGTATGGCTACACCTTC. This gives the protein CASSAPTGTGYGYTF.

CDR3 bases: TGTGCCTGGAGTGTAGACAGGCATAGCAATCAGCCCCAGCATTTT. It yields the protein CAWSVDRHSNQPQHF. The chain recombines TRBV30 with TRBJ1-5, with D tentatively TRBD1 (6 bases). V was trimmed by 0 bases and J by 0 bases, leaving 9 bases between them. This CDR3 spans 15 amino acids. Germline loops: CDR1 GTSNPN, CDR2 SVGIG (reference sequence).

The genes are TRBV7-2 and TRBJ1-2; unclear D gene. CDR3 length: 14 residues. V lost 3 bases to trimming and J lost 6 bases, with 14 bases between them. The germline CDR1 and CDR2 sequences are SGHTA and FQGNSA. CDR3 sequence: CASSFDRPGDGYTF. In DNA form, the CDR3 reads TGTGCCAGCAGCTTCGACCGGCCCGGAGATGGCTACACCTTC.

The rearrangement joins TRBV7-8 to TRBJ1-5, with D possibly being TRBD1 (5 bases). Germline loops: CDR1 SGHVS, CDR2 FQNEAQ. V was clipped by 5 bases and J by 0 bases, with 11 bases between them. The CDR3 contains 15 residues. The CDR3 region has the DNA TGTGCCAGCAGCCCCGGGGGGAATAGCAATCAGCCCCAGCATTTT. Translated: CASSPGGNSNQPQHF.

This chain joins TRBV12-2 and TRBJ1-6. TRBV12-2 is a recognized pseudogene. This CDR3 region has 14 residues. CDR3 protein: CASRLSSYNSPLHF. CDR3 sequence (DNA): TGTGCAAGTCGCCTGAGCTCCTATAATTCACCCCTCCACTTT.

V gene TRBV27 combines with J gene TRBJ1-2; 8 bases line up with TRBD1. V lost 6 bases to trimming and J lost 4 bases; unmatched junction nucleotides: 16. The CDR3 has 17 amino acids. The germline CDR1 and CDR2 sequences are MNHEY and SMNVEV (reference sequence). CDR3 DNA sequence: TGTGCCAGCAGCCTACTACCCTCACGACAGGGGAGCTATGGCTACACCTTC. Protein sequence: CASSLLPSRQGSYGYTF.

The chain couples TRBV7-2 to TRBJ2-3; the match to TRBD2 covers 8 bases. CDR1 SGHTA and CDR2 FQGNSA come from the germline V gene. The CDR3 sequence is 16 residues long. Unmatched junction bases numbered 16, after V lost 7 bases and J lost 7 bases. The CDR3 sequence: CASIIKVAGKANTQYF. The CDR3 DNA sequence: TGTGCCAGCATTATTAAAGTAGCGGGGAAGGCTAATACGCAGTATTTT.

The chain has TRBV5-4 and TRBJ2-5; a weak D match, TRBD1 (7 bases). Trimming cost V 6 bases and J 4 bases, with 19 bases left between them. Germline-derived CDR1 and CDR2 are SGHNT and YYREEE (reference sequence). The length of the CDR3 is 15 residues. CDR3 region: CASNLQGRSRETQYF. CDR3 DNA: TGTGCCAGCAACCTACAGGGGAGGTCTAGAGAGACCCAGTACTTC.

J is TRBJ1-1 and V is TRBV5-1; unclear D gene. The CDR3 runs to 16 residues. The V end lost 2 bases, the J end lost 0 bases, and 14 bases lay between the germline ends. Germline CDR1 reads SGHRS; CDR2 reads YFSETQ. CDR3 DNA sequence: TGCGCCAGCAGCTTAGAGGGTATCGGATTGAACACTGAAGCTTTCTTT. Translation gives CASSLEGIGLNTEAFF.

The rearrangement links TRBV11-3 to TRBJ1-2, with TRBD1 as a possible D gene (5 bases). Looked up from germline, CDR1 is SGHNT and CDR2 is YENEEA. The CDR3 covers 12 residues. V lost 8 bases, J lost 2 bases, and 9 bases lay in between. CDR3 protein: CASGAGNYGYTF. CDR3 sequence (DNA): TGTGCCAGCGGGGCGGGAAACTATGGCTACACCTTC. Drawing the rest from reference TRBV11-3 and TRBJ1-2, the complete variable domain is EAGVVQSPRYKIIEKKQPVAFWCNPISGHNTLYWYLQNLGQGPELLIRYENEEAVDDSQLPKDRFSAERLKGVDSTLKIQPAELGDSAVYLCASGAGNYGYTFGSGTRLTVV.

CDR3 sequence (DNA): TGTGCCAGCAGTGTATCGTACGAGCAGTACTTC. Translated, it gives CASSVSYEQYF. This chain connects TRBV6-6 to TRBJ2-7; D gene ambiguous. V lost 5 bases and J lost 4, with 6 bases in between. CDR1 is MNHNY, CDR2 SVGAGI, per germline (reference sequence). The CDR3 extends over 11 amino acids.

The chain is built from TRBV7-8 and TRBJ1-4; D remains ambiguous. CDR1 and CDR2 from the germline V gene are SGHVS and FQNEAQ. V lost 5 bases and J 8 bases, leaving 15 bases between the germline ends. The CDR3 is 14 amino acids. The CDR3 protein is CASSREVVNEKLFF. The CDR3, as DNA: TGTGCCAGCAGCAGGGAGGTTGTGAACGAAAAACTGTTTTTT.

The gene calls are TRBV7-2 and TRBJ2-1; 9 bases match TRBD1. V lost 4 bases and J lost 9; bases outside the gene matches: 4. The V gene's germline CDR1 is SGHTA and CDR2 FQGNSA. The CDR3 is 13 residues long. The CDR3, as DNA: TGTGCCAGCAGCTCAGACAGGGGGGGTGAGCAGTTCTTC. Translated, it gives CASSSDRGGEQFF. Variable domain in full (rest from reference TRBV7-2 and TRBJ2-1): GAGVSQSPSNKVTEKGKDVELRCDPISGHTALYWYRQSLGQGLEFLIYFQGNSAPDKSGLPSDRFSAERTGGSVSTLTIQRTQQEDSAVYLCASSSDRGGEQFFGPGTRLTVL.

The chain has TRBV7-3 and TRBJ2-2; D gene unclear. The CDR3 has 16 residues. The germline gives CDR1 SGHTA, CDR2 FQGTGA. The V end lost 0 bases, the J end lost 6 bases, and 14 bases lay between the germline ends. The DNA of the CDR3 is TGTGCCAGCAGCTTAACGCAGATTCGGGTTCCCGGGGAGCTGTTTTTT. It yields the protein CASSLTQIRVPGELFF.

The gene calls are TRBV6-5 and TRBJ1-1; D unresolved. CDR3 length: 12 residues. V shed 8 bases and J shed 1 base, with 8 bases lying between them. Germline values: CDR1 MNHEY, CDR2 SVGAGI. The CDR3 here is CASSYRNTEAFF. The DNA for the CDR3 is TGTGCCAGCTCCTACAGGAACACTGAAGCTTTCTTT.

The genes are TRBV6-2 or TRBV6-3 and TRBJ1-5; D is perhaps TRBD1 (5 bases). The CDR3 totals 16 residues. Per the germline V gene, CDR1 is MNHEY and CDR2 is SVGEGT. V was cut by 2 bases and J by 0 bases, with 11 bases left in between. CDR3 nucleotide sequence: TGTGCCAGCAGTTACGACAGCTACTATAGCAATCAGCCCCAGCATTTT. Translated, it gives CASSYDSYYSNQPQHF.

This clone was recorded only once. The chain employs TRBV5-1 and TRBJ1-4, with D possibly TRBD1 on 5 matching bases. V lost 0 bases, J lost 0 bases, and 9 bases lay in between. The germline V gene encodes CDR1 SGHRS and CDR2 YFSETQ. This CDR3 contains 16 residues. The CDR3 sequence: CASSLAGFTTNEKLFF. The DNA of the CDR3 is TGCGCCAGCAGCTTGGCAGGGTTTACAACTAATGAAAAACTGTTTTTT. Complete variable domain (other parts from reference TRBV5-1 and TRBJ1-4): KAGVTQTPRYLIKTRGQQVTLSCSPISGHRSVSWYQQTPGQGLQFLFEYFSETQRNKGNFPGRFSGRQFSNSRSEMNVSTLELGDSALYLCASSLAGFTTNEKLFFGSGTQLSVL.

This chain links TRBV4-2 with TRBJ2-7; TRBD2 matches 7 bases. The germline V gene has CDR1 LGHNA and CDR2 YNFKEQ. Trimming at V came to 3 bases and at J to 6 bases, leaving 8 bases not matched to a gene. The CDR3 runs to 14 residues. For the CDR3, the DNA is TGTGCCAGCAGCCAGTCGGCGGGGGTGGTCGAGCAGTACTTC. This translates into CASSQSAGVVEQYF.

This clone was recorded a few times. V gene TRBV7-2 combines with J gene TRBJ1-3; unclear D gene. CDR1 is SGHTA, CDR2 FQGNSA, per germline. V was trimmed by 5 bases and J by 6 bases, leaving 14 bases between them. The CDR3 consists of 14 residues. In nucleotides, the CDR3 is TGTGCCAGCAGCGCTAGCCGGATCGAAAACACCATATATTTT. It codes for CASSASRIENTIYF. The full variable domain, completed using reference TRBV7-2 and TRBJ1-3, is GAGVSQSPSNKVTEKGKDVELRCDPISGHTALYWYRQSLGQGLEFLIYFQGNSAPDKSGLPSDRFSAERTGGSVSTLTIQRTQQEDSAVYLCASSASRIENTIYFGEGSWLTVV.

Ten or more counts support this clone. This chain links TRBV6-5 with TRBJ1-1, with a possible D match to TRBD1 (6 bases). There are 13 residues in the CDR3. The germline CDR1 and CDR2 sequences are MNHEY and SVGAGI. V was trimmed by 6 bases and J by 7 bases, leaving 15 bases between them. CDR3 sequence: CASRLTGRFEAFF. DNA for the CDR3: TGTGCCAGCAGACTGACAGGCAGGTTTGAAGCTTTCTTT.

The chain is built from TRBV19 and TRBJ1-5; D is possibly TRBD1 (6 bases). V was pared by 1 base and J by 5 bases, with 15 bases between. The CDR3 is 16 amino acids. Germline lookup yields CDR1 LNHDA and CDR2 SQIVND (reference sequence). CDR3 amino acids: CASSIGRMPGDQPQHF. CDR3 nucleotide sequence: TGTGCCAGTAGTATAGGAAGAATGCCAGGGGATCAGCCCCAGCATTTT.

V and J are TRBV7-8 and TRBJ1-6; D might be TRBD1 (6 bases). CDR3 length equals 15 residues. V dropped 2 bases and J dropped 3 bases, with 8 bases sitting between them. Germline CDR1 is SGHVS and CDR2 is FQNEAQ. The CDR3: CASSLRTDYNSPLHF. The CDR3 DNA reads TGTGCCAGCAGCTTACGGACAGACTATAATTCACCCCTCCACTTT.

Only one count was recorded for this clone. As DNA, the CDR3 is TGTGCCAGCAGTTCGGTATATGGCTACACCTTC. It translates to CASSSVYGYTF. V gene TRBV6-5 combines with J gene TRBJ1-2; D is uncertain. V was pared by 4 bases and J by 5 bases, with 5 bases between. Germline V lookup: CDR1 MNHEY, CDR2 SVGAGI. The CDR3 runs to 11 residues.

J is TRBJ1-6 and V is TRBV5-5, with 12 positions matching TRBD1. The length of the CDR3 is 15 residues. Trimming removed 4 bases from V and 8 bases from J; junction bases left unmatched: 4. Germline lookup yields CDR1 SGHKS and CDR2 YYEKEE (reference sequence). CDR3 region: CASSRGQGADSPLHF. CDR3 nucleotides: TGTGCCAGCAGCCGGGGACAGGGGGCGGATTCACCCCTCCACTTT.

The CDR3: CASRLQGGNQPQHF. The DNA for the CDR3 is TGTGCCAGCAGGTTACAGGGAGGCAATCAGCCCCAGCATTTT. This chain uses TRBV2 with TRBJ1-5; a possible D gene is TRBD1 (6 bases). The germline V and J ends were trimmed by 6 bases and 2 bases, with 11 bases remaining between them. The CDR3 covers 14 residues. Germline lookup yields CDR1 SNHLY and CDR2 FYNNEI.

V and J are TRBV5-6 and TRBJ1-3; no reliable D call. The germline V and J ends were trimmed by 0 bases and 1 base, with 11 bases remaining between them. This CDR3 has 16 amino acids. Per the germline V gene, CDR1 is SGHDT and CDR2 is YYEEEE. CDR3 amino acids: CASSLVGSQSGNTIYF. In nucleotides, the CDR3 is TGTGCCAGCAGCTTGGTCGGGAGCCAGTCTGGAAACACCATATATTTT.

The chain has TRBV5-8 and TRBJ1-1; 7 bases map to TRBD1. Looked up from germline, CDR1 is SGHTS and CDR2 is YDEGEE. The length of the CDR3 is 15 residues. V was clipped by 6 bases and J by 2 bases; unmatched bases: 10. CDR3 sequence: CASITGGTDNTEAFF. The DNA for the CDR3 is TGTGCCAGCATCACGGGGGGGACAGATAACACTGAAGCTTTCTTT.